This is a list of T cell receptor beta chains from one sample in a study of response to subunit inactivated influenza vaccine. In TCRdb, the RT-PCR reads were re-called with MiXCR into one record per CDR3 protein. The table lists hundreds of thousands of distinct CDR3 sequences, about 15% of them singletons, with approximately 7.6% in the top ten. The input for sequencing was PBMCs from blood, taken around 14 days before vaccination. These receptors came from a man in his fifties who received an inactivated influenza vaccine. Both conserved end residues are part of each CDR3.

TRBV5-1 CASRTGVGEAFF
TRBV12-3/TRBV12-4 CASSIEGASIYF
TRBV7-9 CASTRDYNEQFF
TRBV6-5 CASSYRPGTDSYYF
TRBV6-2/TRBV6-3 CASSYSVWGQYF
TRBV20-1 CSASADTDTQYF
TRBV27 CASSPGTGFGYRYF
TRBV5-1 CASSSGTGGSDTQYF
TRBV28 CASRRTESGANVLTF
TRBV6-2/TRBV6-3 CASSYSVTQLNGEQFF
TRBV20-1 CSARELAGRMETQYF
TRBV29-1 CSVLFQETQYF
TRBV20-1 CSNYRRDRDLPGANVLTF
TRBV7-9 CASSSDSGRGNYEQYF
TRBV3-1 CASTFWGQGAREQYF
TRBV18 CASSTDRGTEAFF
TRBV7-2 CASTKGGYYNSPLHF
TRBV2 CTSSLLAWREHRYNEQFF
TRBV11-2 CASSRKPLAGVSTDTQYF
TRBV6-5 CASGRGSEKLFF
TRBV12-3/TRBV12-4 CASSFDSWYSPLHF
TRBV6-2/TRBV6-3 CASRPGTGDVTQYF
TRBV28 CASRRQGATYNSPLHF
TRBV7-2 CASSFFGQGPYRGEQFF
TRBV6-1 CASSGGGQQETQYF
TRBV20-1 CSATGTGAKNIQYF
TRBV11-2 CASSLIAGGSSYEQYF
TRBV4-2 CASSQMQGGELFF
TRBV11-3 CASSKMGFGTDTQYF
TRBV11-2 CASSLVPRDSAYLYEQYF
TRBV7-9 CASSLSSDTQYF
TRBV12-3/TRBV12-4 CASSFGTLAPYF
TRBV29-1 CSVGAGGPYNEQFF
TRBV15 CATSRIGGPHTDTQYF
TRBV10-3 CAISESDKKETQYF
TRBV7-8 CASSLAILRTGQTEAFF
TRBV12-3/TRBV12-4 CASSLSGVEGYTF
TRBV9 CASSVSGNNQPQHF
TRBV28 CASSTLDRGYQPQHF
TRBV6-2/TRBV6-3 CASSPPGPYYGYTF
TRBV9 CASSVEYSPDTQYF
TRBV5-1 CASSLERLAGVEQYF
TRBV6-4 CASRRTSGIRWFF
TRBV18 CASSLGQYTDTQYF
TRBV6-2/TRBV6-3 CASSYGHRSHEQYF
TRBV6-1 CASSVGLAGGPKETQYF
TRBV9 CASSVFDRGGGYTF
TRBV3-1 CASSQLAVRGGYTF
TRBV12-3/TRBV12-4 CASSSNVGETQYF
TRBV7-2 CASSLQGGRGGELFF
TRBV6-2/TRBV6-3 CASSYSNTIKQYF